This T cell receptor (beta chain) appears in the sequencing data of a study of T cells in Graves' hyperthyroidism and ophthalmopathy. Study conclusions and caveats: In validation, the model predicted ophthalmopathy. These predictions came a median approximately 6.5 months before onset. Most expanded thyroid clonotypes above 0.001 recurred in blood.

This clonotype was seen more than once but under ten times. Its antigen is currently unknown. In germline, CDR1 is SGDLS, CDR2 YYNGEE. With 2 bases removed from V and 4 bases from J, the gap between germline ends came to 7 bases. The CDR3 consists of 13 residues. Each 10 ml fresh peripheral blood draw supplied the PBMCs. Amplification yielded TCR beta CDR3 regions, with RNA transcripts as the source. The HTBI primer set drove a first-round RT-PCR of the TCR CDR3. TCRdb re-called the multiplex PCR reads with MiXCR, one entry per CDR3 protein. This table holds about 600,000 distinct CDR3 sequences, about a sixth found once.

Sequenced: blood. The chain is built from TRBV9 and TRBJ1-5; D perhaps matches TRBD1 (6 bases). The sequence came from a woman aged 35 to 49 with Graves' ophthalmopathy. The CDR3 reads CASSVGQNQPQHF. CDR3 bases: TGTGCCAGCAGCGTCGGACAGAATCAGCCCCAGCATTTT.